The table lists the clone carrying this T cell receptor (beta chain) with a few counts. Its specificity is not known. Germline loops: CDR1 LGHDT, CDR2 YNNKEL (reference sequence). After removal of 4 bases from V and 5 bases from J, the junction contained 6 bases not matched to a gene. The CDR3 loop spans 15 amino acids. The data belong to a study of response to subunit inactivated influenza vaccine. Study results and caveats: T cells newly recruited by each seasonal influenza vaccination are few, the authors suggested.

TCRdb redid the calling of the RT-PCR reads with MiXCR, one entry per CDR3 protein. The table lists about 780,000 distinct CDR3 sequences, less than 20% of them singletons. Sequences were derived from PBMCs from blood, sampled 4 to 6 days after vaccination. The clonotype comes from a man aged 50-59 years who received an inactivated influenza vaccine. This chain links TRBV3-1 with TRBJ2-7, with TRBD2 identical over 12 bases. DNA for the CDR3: TGTGCCAGCAGCCGGACTAGCGGGATGGAGCACGAGCAGTACTTC. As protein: CASSRTSGMEHEQYF.